Below are 20 T cell receptor beta chains sequenced from a single sample in a study of cytomegalovirus exposure and HLA in healthy donors. PCR employed 60 Vbeta and 13 Jbeta primers. Repertoires were generated with immunoSEQ multiplex PCR, while TCRdb's copy carries only in-frame clones and drops some. The sample lists tens of thousands of clones; around 53% were seen once. The sequenced sample consisted of PBMCs. The receptors derive from a middle-aged woman in good health and CMV-seropositive.

This clone is medium-sized (0.01 to 0.1%). The CDR3 bases are TGCAGCGTTGTATCCCTACGGGTCCCTGAAGCTTTCTTT. It yields the protein CSVVSLRVPEAFF. The chain combines TRBV29-1 with TRBJ1-1; D is unresolved. Germline V lookup: CDR1 SQVTM, CDR2 ANQGSEA. Trimming pared 4 bases from V and 6 bases from J, leaving 15 bases between. The CDR3 contains 13 residues.

This clone was seen once. This sequence joins TRBV19 and TRBJ2-3; the D gene is possibly TRBD2 (6 bases). The V and J ends lost 4 bases and 6 bases respectively, with 14 bases between them. The germline gives CDR1 LNHDA, CDR2 SQIVND (reference sequence). This CDR3 region has 14 residues. CDR3 in DNA: TGTGCCAGTAGTAATCAGGTGGGGACTGATACGCAGTATTTT. It translates to CASSNQVGTDTQYF.

The chain uses TRBV28 and TRBJ2-7, with 8 nucleotides matching TRBD1. The V and J ends lost 6 bases and 4 bases, in that order; junction bases with no gene match: 8. CDR1 MDHEN and CDR2 SYDVKM come from the germline V gene. The CDR3 sequence is 14 residues long. The CDR3 region is CASSRDRGVYEQYF. CDR3 nucleotides: TGTGCCAGCAGCCGTGACAGGGGTGTTTACGAGCAGTACTTC.

The rearrangement joins TRBV2 to TRBJ2-2, with D possibly being TRBD2 (5 bases). The CDR3 is made up of 14 amino acids. Germline V gene sequence: CDR1 SNHLY, CDR2 FYNNEI. The germline V and J ends were trimmed by 4 bases and 6 bases, with 12 bases remaining between them. CDR3 in DNA: TGTGCCAGCAGTGTATATGAGGGATCCGGGGAGCTGTTTTTT. It yields the protein CASSVYEGSGELFF.

The chain carries TRBV15 and TRBJ1-1, with TRBD1 identical over 7 bases. Germline lookup yields CDR1 LNHNV and CDR2 YYDKDF (reference sequence). The V gene end was trimmed by 5 bases and the J gene end by 7 bases; junction bases not matched to a gene: 7. This CDR3 has 13 residues. The CDR3 DNA reads as TGTGCCACCAGCCCTCGACAGGGTGATGAAGCTTTCTTT. As protein: CATSPRQGDEAFF.

This clone has just a few counts. The rearrangement links TRBV7-6 to TRBJ2-2, with a weak D call TRBD1 (6 bases). The CDR3 loop spans 15 amino acids. Trimming removed 3 bases from V and 5 bases from J, with 13 bases in between. Germline V CDR1 and CDR2: SGHVS, FNYEAQ. The CDR3 DNA follows: TGTGCCAGCAGCTTTGGCGGCAGGGGTACCGGGGAGCTGTTTTTT. Residues: CASSFGGRGTGELFF.

J is TRBJ1-2 and V is TRBV10-3, with D possibly matching TRBD1 (6 bases). Germline assignment: CDR1 ENHRY and CDR2 SYGVKD. Deletions cut 4 bases from V and 3 bases from J, with 18 bases between. CDR3 length: 16 amino acids. In nucleotides, the CDR3 is TGTGCCATCAGTGCGGGGGGGCAATCGGGCGACTATGGCTACACCTTC. The encoded protein is CAISAGGQSGDYGYTF.

The chain joins TRBV30 to TRBJ2-3, with TRBD2 matching 7 bases. The CDR3 is 15 amino acids. After removal of 3 bases from V and 2 bases from J, the junction contained 8 bases not matched to a gene. CDR1 is GTSNPN, CDR2 SVGIG, per germline (reference sequence). This chain's CDR3 is CAWSAGLGDTDTQYF. The CDR3 nucleotides are TGTGCCTGGAGCGCTGGACTAGGGGACACAGATACGCAGTATTTT.

V gene TRBV6-1 combines with J gene TRBJ1-2; 7 bases fit TRBD1. This CDR3 is 12 amino acids long. Germline-derived CDR1 and CDR2 are MNHNS and SASEGT. V lost 5 bases, J lost 4 bases, and 1 base stayed unmatched. CDR3 coding DNA: TGTGCCAGCAGTAGACAGGGCTATGGCTACACCTTC. It specifies CASSRQGYGYTF.

This chain connects TRBV19 to TRBJ2-3; 7 positions match TRBD2. Germline CDR1 and CDR2: LNHDA and SQIVND (reference sequence). This CDR3 has 15 residues. V was clipped by 5 bases and J by 1 base; unmatched bases: 6. In nucleotides, the CDR3 is TGTGCCAGTAGTTTTAGGCTAGCGGGCACAGATACGCAGTATTTT. Its translation is CASSFRLAGTDTQYF.

V usage is TRBV4-2 and J usage is TRBJ2-7; TRBD2 matches 8 bases. V lost 4 bases to trimming and J lost 2 bases; unmatched junction nucleotides: 7. Per the germline V gene, CDR1 is LGHNA and CDR2 is YNFKEQ. There are 15 residues in the CDR3. For the CDR3, the DNA is TGTGCCAGCAGCCCATCTGGCGGGGGGACCTACGAGCAGTACTTC. It translates to CASSPSGGGTYEQYF.

The chain employs TRBV18 and TRBJ2-5; 9 nucleotides match TRBD1. The J call may be incorrect, as the DNA end agrees better with TRBJ2-7. CDR1 and CDR2 from the germline V gene are KGHSH and LQKENI. The CDR3 spans 15 residues. This CDR3 is CASSQSGQGLYEQYF. In DNA form, the CDR3 reads TGTGCCAGCTCACAATCGGGACAGGGTCTATACGAGCAGTACTTC.

By proportion, this clone is medium-sized. The CDR3 DNA reads TGCGCCAGCAGCCAAGATTTGGCAGGGTGGTACGAGCAGTACTTC. It is translated as CASSQDLAGWYEQYF. The chain recombines TRBV4-1 with TRBJ2-7; the D gene is possibly TRBD1 (5 bases). V was shortened by 0 bases and J by 4 bases, with 13 bases between the two germline ends. CDR1 MGHRA and CDR2 YSYEKL come from the germline V gene. The CDR3 loop spans 15 amino acids.

The chain is built from TRBV27 and TRBJ2-5; 12 bases align to TRBD2. The germline V gene has CDR1 MNHEY and CDR2 SMNVEV (reference sequence). The CDR3 is 14 residues long. V was clipped by 6 bases and J by 5 bases; unmatched bases: 4. The CDR3 loop reads CASSPGTSGETQYF. CDR3 DNA: TGTGCCAGCAGCCCCGGGACTAGCGGGGAGACCCAGTACTTC.

This rearrangement joins TRBV6-1 to TRBJ1-2; D not certain. CDR1 MNHNS and CDR2 SASEGT come from the germline V gene. Trimming took 2 bases from V and 3 from J, leaving 4 bases between them. The CDR3 covers 12 residues. CDR3 loop: CASSETYYGYTF. The CDR3 DNA follows: TGTGCCAGCAGTGAAACTTACTATGGCTACACCTTC.

V gene TRBV18 combines with J gene TRBJ2-3; no clear D. The CDR3 has 15 residues. Trimming removed 6 bases at V and 2 bases at J, with 15 bases between. Germline-derived CDR1 and CDR2 are KGHSH and LQKENI. DNA for the CDR3: TGTGCCAGCTCGCTCGTACCTAGGCCCACAGATACGCAGTATTTT. Protein: CASSLVPRPTDTQYF.

This chain uses TRBV5-4 with TRBJ1-2; D is uncertain. Per the germline V gene, CDR1 is SGHNT and CDR2 is YYREEE (reference sequence). This CDR3 comprises 16 residues. With 0 bases removed from V and 4 bases from J, the gap between germline ends came to 16 bases. Here the CDR3 reads CASSLESTRGSYGYTF. CDR3 in DNA: TGTGCCAGCAGCTTGGAATCGACGCGGGGAAGCTATGGCTACACCTTC.

This clone was seen a single time. The germline gene is not matched at one end of the junction; a read error may be the cause. The J gene is TRBJ1-2, the V gene TRBV15; D possibly corresponds to TRBD1 (5 bases). The CDR3 runs to 14 residues. The germline CDR1 and CDR2 sequences are LNHNV and YYDKDF (reference sequence). CDR3: CVTSRDRGNYGYTF. The CDR3 DNA reads as TGTGTCACCAGCAGAGATAGGGGAAACTATGGCTACACCTTC. The variable domain in full, with the rest retrieved from reference TRBV15 and TRBJ1-2, is DAMVIQNPRYQVTQFGKPVTLSCSQTLNHNVMYWYQQKSSQAPKLLFHYYDKDFNNEADTPDNFQSRRPNTSFCFLDIRSPGLGDTAMYLCVTSRDRGNYGYTFGSGTRLTVV.

This clone occurred a few times. The chain has TRBV7-2 and TRBJ2-3; the D is unclear. The CDR3 runs 14 residues. Germline V lookup: CDR1 SGHTA, CDR2 FQGNSA. V was cut by 2 bases and J by 2 bases, with 8 bases left in between. This chain's CDR3 is CASSLSPFTDTQYF. The CDR3 DNA reads TGTGCCAGCAGCTTATCTCCCTTCACAGATACGCAGTATTTT.

The chain carries TRBV11-2 and TRBJ2-5; perhaps TRBD1 as D (6 bases). CDR3 length: 16 residues. Between the trimmed V and J ends, which lost 0 bases and 4 bases, there was a span of 15 bases. Germline CDR1 and CDR2: SGHAT and FQNNGV. This chain's CDR3 is CASSLDGRGIRETQYF. The CDR3 DNA reads as TGTGCCAGCAGCTTAGATGGCAGGGGAATCCGAGAGACCCAGTACTTC.